One and the same sample provided the 2 T cell receptor beta chains below, sequenced in a study of cytomegalovirus exposure and HLA in healthy donors. Primers for the PCR totalled 60 Vbeta and 13 Jbeta. Assay: immunoSEQ multiplex PCR; the TCRdb copy retains only in-frame clones and omits some. Among about 130,000 clones, 70% to 85% were seen once, and the ten largest hold approximately 1.5%. Source material: PBMCs. Receptors originate from a female donor in good health and CMV-seronegative.

This rearrangement joins TRBV28 to TRBJ1-2; D gene ambiguous. V shed 1 base and J shed 4 bases, with 13 bases lying between them. In germline, CDR1 is MDHEN, CDR2 SYDVKM. The CDR3 has 15 amino acids. CDR3 residues: CASSLSAGPRYGYTF. In nucleotides, the CDR3 is TGTGCCAGCAGTTTATCGGCAGGTCCACGCTATGGCTACACCTTC.

The J gene is TRBJ2-2, the V gene TRBV6-1, with no clear D. The CDR3 loop spans 14 amino acids. Per the germline V gene, CDR1 is MNHNS and CDR2 is SASEGT. V was pared by 7 bases and J by 3 bases, with 12 bases between. The CDR3 DNA is TGTGCCAGCAAGGTGGGCCCACACACCGGGGAGCTGTTTTTT. Its translation: CASKVGPHTGELFF.